Given below is one TCR beta chain in context. The sample is drawn from a study of PD-L1 blockade in urothelial cancer. Study details: The median T cell count in blood samples was approximately 140,000.

Assay: immunoSEQ multiplex PCR; the TCRdb copy retains only in-frame clones and omits some. The sample yields 75,000 to 95,000 clones, roughly 80% seen once. Specified time point: pretreatment peripheral blood. The receptor was derived from a man aged 35 to 55 with urothelial cancer. The sequencing used PBMCs, collected around atezolizumab (anti-PD-L1) treatment.

CDR3 loop: CASSEQVVGTDTQYF. CDR3 DNA sequence: TGTGCCAGTAGTGAACAGGTCGTTGGTACAGATACGCAGTATTTT. This chain connects TRBV19 to TRBJ2-3; a weak D match, TRBD1 (5 bases). Germline-derived CDR1 and CDR2 are LNHDA and SQIVND (reference sequence). The CDR3 spans 15 residues. V dropped 5 bases and J dropped 3 bases, with 15 bases sitting between them.